The rows below give T cell receptor beta chains drawn from one sample of a study of cytomegalovirus exposure and HLA in healthy donors. Measured with immunoSEQ multiplex PCR; TCRdb has only the in-frame clones, and not every one. The sample includes about 110,000 clones, about 79% of them seen just once. Source material: PBMCs. The receptors were gathered from a middle-aged man in good health and CMV-seropositive. Each CDR3 is given with its conserved first and last residue. Each record gives: D gene, V gene, J gene, clone size, CDR3 protein, CDR3 DNA. D genes are given only for firm matches. Part of the rows lack a size; the others show once, few, many or a class for expanded clones.

D: -; V: TRBV2; J: TRBJ2-3; size: -; CDR3: CASSDRGYTQYF; DNA: TGTGCCAGCAGTGATAGGGGATATACGCAGTATTTT
D: -; V: TRBV21-1; J: TRBJ1-2; size: -; CDR3: CASSKERSRTGANYGYTF; DNA: TGTGCCAGCAGCAAAGAAAGGAGTCGGACAGGAGCTAACTATGGCTACACCTTC
D: TRBD1; V: TRBV28; J: TRBJ2-5; size: few; CDR3: CASSLTLAGTGGETQYF; DNA: TGTGCCAGCAGTTTAACTTTAGCCGGGACAGGGGGGGAGACCCAGTACTTC
D: -; V: TRBV29-1; J: TRBJ1-5; size: -; CDR3: CSVGGTDDQPQHF; DNA: TGCAGCGTCGGGGGGACGGACGATCAGCCCCAGCATTTT
D: -; V: TRBV7-3; J: TRBJ2-3; size: -; CDR3: CASSLGRVGTDTQYF; DNA: TGTGCCAGCAGCTTAGGGCGGGTTGGAACAGATACGCAGTATTTT
D: -; V: TRBV5-1; J: TRBJ2-7; size: -; CDR3: CASSLGTWSNEQYF; DNA: TGCGCCAGCAGCTTGGGGACTTGGTCCAACGAGCAGTACTTC
D: TRBD2; V: TRBV2; J: TRBJ2-1; size: medium-sized; CDR3: CASRGTSGGSEQFF; DNA: TGTGCCAGCAGAGGGACTAGCGGGGGATCCGAGCAGTTCTTC
D: -; V: TRBV7-2; J: TRBJ2-1; size: -; CDR3: CASSKLSGVTYNEQFF; DNA: TGTGCCAGCAGCAAGCTCTCAGGGGTCACCTACAATGAGCAGTTCTTC
D: TRBD2; V: TRBV18; J: TRBJ2-1; size: -; CDR3: CASSARGNEQFF; DNA: TGTGCCAGCTCAGCGCGGGGGAATGAGCAGTTCTTC
D: -; V: TRBV6-1; J: TRBJ1-1; size: -; CDR3: CASSFMNTEAFF; DNA: TGTGCCAGCAGTTTCATGAACACTGAAGCTTTCTTT
D: -; V: TRBV6-1; J: TRBJ2-6; size: -; CDR3: CASSASRSSGANVLTF; DNA: TGTGCCAGCAGTGCGTCTCGGAGCTCTGGGGCCAACGTCCTGACTTTC
D: -; V: TRBV14; J: TRBJ2-7; size: -; CDR3: CASSQGGGGGEQYF; DNA: TGTGCCAGCAGTCAAGGTGGGGGAGGAGGCGAGCAGTACTTC
D: -; V: TRBV2; J: TRBJ2-3; size: -; CDR3: CATHHDGGTDTQYF; DNA: TGTGCCACCCATCACGACGGGGGCACAGATACGCAGTATTTT
D: -; V: TRBV11-2; J: TRBJ2-5; size: -; CDR3: CASSLAGSETQYF; DNA: TGTGCCAGCAGCTTAGCGGGAAGTGAGACCCAGTACTTC
D: -; V: TRBV18; J: TRBJ1-1; size: -; CDR3: CASSSSVGHSMNTEAFF; DNA: TGTGCCAGCTCATCCTCAGTGGGACATAGCATGAACACTGAAGCTTTCTTT
D: TRBD2; V: TRBV2; J: TRBJ2-4; size: -; CDR3: CASTQSGRATKNIQYF; DNA: TGTGCCAGCACCCAAAGTGGGAGGGCAACCAAAAACATTCAGTACTTC
D: -; V: TRBV9; J: TRBJ1-2; size: few; CDR3: CASSVGGRAYGYTF; DNA: TGTGCCAGCAGCGTAGGTGGGAGGGCCTATGGCTACACCTTC
D: TRBD2; V: TRBV30; J: TRBJ2-5; size: -; CDR3: CAWGRTSGGGPGETQYF; DNA: TGTGCCTGGGGCCGGACTAGCGGAGGGGGGCCGGGGGAGACCCAGTACTTC
D: -; V: TRBV5-1; J: TRBJ1-5; size: -; CDR3: CASSLTGNQPQHF; DNA: TGCGCCAGCAGCTTGACGGGCAATCAGCCCCAGCATTTT
D: TRBD1; V: TRBV6-5; J: TRBJ2-7; size: -; CDR3: CASRYLRDRADEQYF; DNA: TGTGCCAGCAGATACCTACGGGACAGGGCCGACGAGCAGTACTTC
D: -; V: TRBV9; J: TRBJ2-3; size: -; CDR3: CASSPTGKVTDTQYF; DNA: TGTGCCAGCAGCCCTACAGGGAAGGTTACAGATACGCAGTATTTT
D: TRBD1; V: TRBV5-1; J: TRBJ2-1; size: -; CDR3: CASSWETGGWNEQFF; DNA: TGCGCCAGCAGCTGGGAAACAGGGGGCTGGAATGAGCAGTTCTTC
D: -; V: TRBV2; J: TRBJ1-1; size: -; CDR3: CASSGQGPMINTEAFF; DNA: TGTGCCAGCAGTGGTCAGGGGCCGATGATTAACACTGAAGCTTTCTTT
D: TRBD2; V: TRBV7-2; J: TRBJ2-3; size: -; CDR3: CASSFSGGEDTQYF; DNA: TGTGCCAGCAGCTTTAGCGGGGGGGAGGATACGCAGTATTTT